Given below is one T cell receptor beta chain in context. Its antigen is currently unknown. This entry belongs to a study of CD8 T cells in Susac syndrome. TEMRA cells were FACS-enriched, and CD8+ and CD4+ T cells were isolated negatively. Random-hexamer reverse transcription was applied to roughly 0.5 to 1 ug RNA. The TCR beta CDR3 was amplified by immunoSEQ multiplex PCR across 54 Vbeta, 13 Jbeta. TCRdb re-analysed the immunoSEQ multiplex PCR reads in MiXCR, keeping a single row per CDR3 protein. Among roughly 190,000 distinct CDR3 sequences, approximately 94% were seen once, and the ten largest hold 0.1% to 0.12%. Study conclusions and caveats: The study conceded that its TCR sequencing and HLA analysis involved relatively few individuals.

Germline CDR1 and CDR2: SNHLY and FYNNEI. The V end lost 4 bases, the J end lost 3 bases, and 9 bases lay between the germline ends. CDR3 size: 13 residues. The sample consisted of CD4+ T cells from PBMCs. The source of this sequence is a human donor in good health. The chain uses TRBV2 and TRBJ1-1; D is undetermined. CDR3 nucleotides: TGTGCCAGCAGTGTTGATAGGCACACTGAAGCTTTCTTT. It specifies CASSVDRHTEAFF.